The source of this T cell receptor (beta chain) is a study of blood T cell repertoires in COVID-19. Turning to the study itself: There were acute and convalescent COVID-19 samples, and they came from the United States, Italy and Spain. Sample material is recorded as cDNA or gDNA derived from T cells, B-cell-depleted T cells, or PBMCs.

The protocol was immunoSEQ multiplex PCR, while the TCRdb copy is restricted to in-frame clones and leaves out a portion. The profile shows 380,000 or so clones, about 89% of them singletons. The CDR3 length is 17 residues. Germline-derived CDR1 and CDR2 are PRHDT and FYEKMQ (reference sequence). V shed 2 bases and J 2 bases; nucleotides not matched to a gene: 7. The sample comprised peripheral blood. The clonotype originates from a middle-aged man with acute or convalescent COVID-19. The rearrangement links TRBV13 to TRBJ2-3, with TRBD2 matching over 10 bases. In DNA, the CDR3 is TGTGCCAGCAGCTTAAAAAGCGGGGGGGCGCACACAGATACGCAGTATTTT. Translated, it gives CASSLKSGGAHTDTQYF.